The present entry profiles one TCR beta chain with its context. The treatment is: randomized to nivolumab then ipilimumab (arm A) or the reverse (arm B). DNA-damaging chemotherapy had not been given to any patient beforehand. These data originate in a study of sequential checkpoint blockade in melanoma. Study at large: Both treatment sequences were followed by maintenance nivolumab.

Trimming left V 2 bases short and J 9 bases short, with 5 bases between. In germline, CDR1 is SGHAT, CDR2 FQNNGV. CDR3 length: 11 amino acids. Measured with immunoSEQ multiplex PCR; TCRdb has only the in-frame clones, and not every one. Among about 18,000 clones listed, roughly 61% were seen once. Material: CD8+ T cells sorted from blood (inferred from file names), obtained from a patient given nivolumab and ipilimumab in sequence. The sequence derives from a human donor with melanoma. This chain links TRBV11-2 with TRBJ2-1; no firm D call. Here the CDR3 DNA reads TGTGCCAGCAGCTTACAGGTTGAGCAGTTCTTC. Translated: CASSLQVEQFF.